This T cell receptor (beta chain) was observed in a study of cytomegalovirus exposure and HLA in healthy donors. Donors showed nominal health when sampled, although they likely had unrecorded immune exposures. Looked up from germline, CDR1 is SQVTM and CDR2 is ANQGSEA. This CDR3 is built from 18 residues. J lost 6 bases, V lost 5 bases, and 24 bases had no gene match. This PCR relied on a set of 60 Vbeta primers and 13 Jbeta primers. Method: immunoSEQ multiplex PCR; TCRdb's copy keeps in-frame clones and lacks some. Of about 65,000 clones listed, just under 80% were seen once; the top ten hold less than 5%. Turning to this clone: Antigen: not known.

The study, taken as a whole, reports: Reports indicate that TCR beta sequences accurately predicted the HLA-A and HLA-B alleles of most subjects.

This sequence was found in a woman aged 25 to 39 in good health and CMV-seronegative. The sequenced sample consisted of PBMCs. The gene calls are TRBV29-1 and TRBJ1-2; 7 nucleotides align to TRBD1. CDR3 amino acids: CSVLPRDGLRGREDGYTF. DNA of the CDR3: TGCAGCGTTTTGCCTCGGGACGGGCTTAGGGGGCGGGAAGATGGCTACACCTTC.